Here is one TCR beta chain with its context. What it recognizes is unknown. TCRB transcripts that were expressed got sequenced, as all of the isolated RNA had been reverse transcribed. The assay was immunoSEQ multiplex PCR, and TCRdb's table has in-frame clones only and misses some. The profile covers 600,000 or so clones, with about an eighth appearing a single time and roughly 0.04% taken by the ten largest. This record comes from a study of beta chain features in type 1 diabetes. Study findings and constraints: The VDJ junctions of type 1 diabetes patients carried fewer insertions and more deletions. Moderate but significant shortening of TCRB CDR3s was recorded in all four CD4+ subsets from Type 1 diabetes patients.

Input material: naive CD4+ T cells from blood. The sequence came from a young man with type 1 diabetes.

The CDR3 DNA reads as TGTGCCAGCAGTCGACACATGACGGGAAACACCATATATTTT. Encoded protein: CASSRHMTGNTIYF. V and J are TRBV28 and TRBJ1-3; D gene unclear. The ends were cut back, 5 bases at V and 4 bases at J, with 12 bases in the middle. This CDR3 is built from 14 residues. CDR1 and CDR2 (germline): MDHEN, SYDVKM.